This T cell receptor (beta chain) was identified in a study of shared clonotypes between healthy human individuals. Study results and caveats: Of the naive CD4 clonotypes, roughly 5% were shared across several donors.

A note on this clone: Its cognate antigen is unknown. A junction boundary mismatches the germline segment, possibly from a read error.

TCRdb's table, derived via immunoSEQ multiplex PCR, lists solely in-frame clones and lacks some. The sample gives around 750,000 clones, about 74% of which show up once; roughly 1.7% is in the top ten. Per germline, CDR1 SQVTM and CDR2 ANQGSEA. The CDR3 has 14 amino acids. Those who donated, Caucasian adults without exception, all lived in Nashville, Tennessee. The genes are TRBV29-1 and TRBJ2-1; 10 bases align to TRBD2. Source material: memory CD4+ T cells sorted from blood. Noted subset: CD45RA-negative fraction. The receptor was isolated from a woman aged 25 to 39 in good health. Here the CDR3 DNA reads TGCAGCGCCGATACCGGGACTAGCGCACAACCCCTCATCTTC. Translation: CSADTGTSAQPLIF.